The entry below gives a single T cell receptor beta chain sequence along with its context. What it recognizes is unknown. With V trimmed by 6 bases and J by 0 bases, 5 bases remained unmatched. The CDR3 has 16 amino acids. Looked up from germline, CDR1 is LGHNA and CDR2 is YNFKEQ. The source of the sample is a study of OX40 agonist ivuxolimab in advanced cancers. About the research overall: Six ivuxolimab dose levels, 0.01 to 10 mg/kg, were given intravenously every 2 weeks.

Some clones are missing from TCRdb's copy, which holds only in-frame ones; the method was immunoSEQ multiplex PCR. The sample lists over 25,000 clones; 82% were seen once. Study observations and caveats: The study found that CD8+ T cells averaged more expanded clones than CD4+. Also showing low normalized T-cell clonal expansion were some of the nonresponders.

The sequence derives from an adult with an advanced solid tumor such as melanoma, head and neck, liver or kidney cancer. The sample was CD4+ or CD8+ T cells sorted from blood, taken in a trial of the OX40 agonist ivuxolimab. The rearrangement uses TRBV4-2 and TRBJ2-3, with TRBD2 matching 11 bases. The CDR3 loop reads CASRLAGARSTDTQYF. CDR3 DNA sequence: TGTGCCAGCAGACTAGCGGGGGCCCGCAGCACAGATACGCAGTATTTT.